A single sample is the source of the 25 T cell receptor beta chains below, sequenced in a study of T cells in Graves' hyperthyroidism and ophthalmopathy. Amplified TCR beta CDR3 regions derived from RNA transcripts. First-round RT-PCR of the TCR CDR3 relied on the HTBI primer set. One entry per CDR3 protein results from TCRdb running MiXCR on the multiplex PCR reads. Among about 210,000 distinct CDR3 sequences listed, about 16% were seen once. Specimen: blood. These receptors were taken from a middle-aged man with Graves' hyperthyroidism.

Ten or more counts support this clonotype. The chain joins TRBV20-1 to TRBJ1-1, with TRBD1 matching 7 bases. This CDR3 contains 14 residues. The germline gives CDR1 DFQATT, CDR2 SNEGSKA (reference sequence). V shed 3 bases, J shed 3 bases, and the junction held 7 bases outside the gene matches. The CDR3 loop reads CSASPGTGDTEAFF. CDR3 bases: TGCAGTGCTAGTCCCGGCACAGGGGACACTGAAGCTTTCTTT.

Many counts were recorded for this clonotype. The chain uses TRBV7-9 and TRBJ2-5, with D possibly TRBD2 on 6 matching bases. The CDR3 length is 15 residues. In germline, CDR1 is SEHNR, CDR2 FQNEAQ (reference sequence). Trimming stripped 6 bases from V and 2 bases from J, with 16 bases between. CDR3 amino acids: CASRPGVTEQETQYF. The CDR3 region has the DNA TGTGCCAGCAGACCGGGAGTTACTGAACAAGAGACCCAGTACTTC.

This clonotype occurred a few times. A much larger clone is a single base away; this may be a read error. CDR3 residues: CASSQQGYGYAF. CDR3 nucleotide sequence: TGTGCCAGCAGTCAGCAGGGGTACGGCTACGCCTTC. This chain joins TRBV12-3 or TRBV12-4 and TRBJ1-2, with D possibly matching TRBD1 (6 bases). CDR3 length: 12 residues.

The genes are TRBV12-3 or TRBV12-4 and TRBJ2-6; 11 bases line up with TRBD1. The CDR3 is made up of 16 amino acids. The J segment lost 4 bases and the V segment lost 6 bases, leaving 5 bases of the junction unmatched. CDR3 amino acids: CASRSGQGDGANVLTF. The CDR3 nucleotides are TGTGCCAGCAGGTCGGGACAGGGGGACGGGGCCAACGTCCTGACTTTC.

There are a few counts of this clonotype. The V gene is TRBV3-2, the J gene TRBJ2-1; TRBD1 was called by the table and not checked on the DNA. TRBV3-2 is annotated as a pseudogene. The CDR3 extends over 16 amino acids. The CDR3 nucleotides are TGTGCCAGCAGCCAACCGGACAGCGAAGACGACAATGAGCAGTTCTTC. Protein sequence: CASSQPDSEDDNEQFF.

V gene TRBV4-2 combines with J gene TRBJ2-2, with 16 nucleotides matching TRBD2. This CDR3 comprises 20 residues. Germline lookup yields CDR1 LGHNA and CDR2 YNFKEQ. Trimming at V came to 1 base and at J to 5 bases, leaving 10 bases not matched to a gene. DNA for the CDR3: TGTGCCAGCAGCCAAGCTGATCCGGGACTAGCGGGGGGGGAAACCGGGGAGCTGTTTTTT. Amino acids: CASSQADPGLAGGETGELFF.

Worth noting for this clonotype: This may be a read error: a much more frequent sequence differs by one nucleotide. The chain links TRBV7-2 to TRBJ1-6; no definite D call. This CDR3 is built from 14 residues. The V gene's germline CDR1 is SGHTA and CDR2 FQGNSA. CDR3 protein: CASSLNTYNSPFHF. CDR3 bases: TGTGCCAGCAGCTTAAACACTTATAATTCACCCTTCCACTTT. Full variable domain (outside the CDR3, taken from reference TRBV7-2 and TRBJ1-6): GAGVSQSPSNKVTEKGKDVELRCDPISGHTALYWYRQSLGQGLEFLIYFQGNSAPDKSGLPSDRFSAERTGGSVSTLTIQRTQQEDSAVYLCASSLNTYNSPFHFGNGTRLTVT.

In its sample, this clonotype was seen many times. The chain uses TRBV3-1 and TRBJ2-5; tentative D call: TRBD1 (6 bases). The CDR3 is 15 amino acids. V gave up 1 base and J gave up 5 bases, with 14 bases separating them. Germline lookup yields CDR1 LGHDT and CDR2 YNNKEL (reference sequence). The CDR3 bases are TGTGCCAGCAGCCAAGCCGGGGCAGGGGAGGAGACCCAGTACTTC. Translated: CASSQAGAGEETQYF.

This clonotype showed up many times. The J gene is TRBJ2-4, the V gene TRBV5-6; D might be TRBD1 (6 bases). Germline V gene lookup returns CDR1 SGHDT and CDR2 YYEEEE. The CDR3 length is 16 residues. The ends were cut back, 6 bases at V and 3 bases at J, with 19 bases in the middle. The CDR3 reads CASISGGGAGKNIQYF. In DNA, the CDR3 is TGTGCCAGCATCTCAGGTGGGGGCGCCGGCAAAAACATTCAGTACTTC.

This clonotype was counted between two and nine times. This rearrangement joins TRBV7-9 to TRBJ2-7; D is tentatively TRBD1 or TRBD2 (6 bases each). The germline V gene has CDR1 SEHNR and CDR2 FQNEAQ (reference sequence). The ends were cut back, 5 bases at V and 2 bases at J, with 13 bases in the middle. The CDR3 runs to 14 residues. CDR3 nucleotides: TGTGCCAGCAGCCCGGCGGGACAAACCTACGAGCAGTACTTC. Protein: CASSPAGQTYEQYF.

This clonotype occurred many times. The rearrangement joins TRBV5-1 to TRBJ2-3; D is ambiguous. V dropped 3 bases and J dropped 6 bases, with 11 bases sitting between them. Per germline, CDR1 SGHRS and CDR2 YFSETQ. CDR3 length equals 13 residues. CDR3 DNA sequence: TGCGCCAGCAGCTCCCTCCGAGATGATACGCAGTATTTT. Translating gives CASSSLRDDTQYF.

V and J are TRBV19 and TRBJ2-7, with D perhaps matching TRBD1 (6 bases). With 5 bases removed from V and 0 bases from J, the gap between germline ends came to 14 bases. This CDR3 region has 15 residues. In germline, CDR1 is LNHDA, CDR2 SQIVND (reference sequence). CDR3 bases: TGTGCCAGTAGTCTAGGGGGAAGATACTCCTACGAGCAGTACTTC. Its protein product is CASSLGGRYSYEQYF. The variable domain in full, with the rest retrieved from reference TRBV19 and TRBJ2-7, is DGGITQSPKYLFRKEGQNVTLSCEQNLNHDAMYWYRQDPGQGLRLIYYSQIVNDFQKGDIAEGYSVSREKKESFPLTVTSAQKNPTAFYLCASSLGGRYSYEQYFGPGTRLTVT.

This clonotype was found many times. The rearrangement links TRBV18 to TRBJ1-1, with TRBD1 matching 7 bases. There are 15 residues in the CDR3. J was trimmed by 3 bases and V by 4 bases; bases with no gene match: 8. Germline assignment: CDR1 KGHSH and CDR2 LQKENI. CDR3 sequence: CASSQRGTADTEAFF. CDR3 coding DNA: TGTGCCAGCTCACAACGGGGGACAGCTGACACTGAAGCTTTCTTT.

This clonotype showed up just a few times. The chain carries TRBV19 and TRBJ1-1; TRBD1 is a possible D gene (5 bases). Germline values: CDR1 LNHDA, CDR2 SQIVND (reference sequence). V dropped 5 bases and J dropped 0 bases, with 16 bases sitting between them. CDR3 size: 16 residues. The CDR3 region is CASSPYLGRMNTEAFF. The CDR3, as DNA: TGTGCCAGTAGTCCCTATTTGGGGCGGATGAACACTGAAGCTTTCTTT.

This clonotype was detected many times. The J gene is TRBJ2-3, the V gene TRBV7-2; TRBD1 is a possible D gene (6 bases). V was clipped by 4 bases and J by 1 base, with 9 bases between them. The CDR3 sequence is 14 residues long. From germline, CDR1 is SGHTA and CDR2 FQGNSA. The CDR3 sequence: CASSWDIGTDTQYF. The CDR3 region has the DNA TGTGCCAGCAGCTGGGACATAGGCACAGATACGCAGTATTTT.

The V gene is TRBV11-2, the J gene TRBJ1-2; 8 nucleotides agree with TRBD1. The germline gives CDR1 SGHAT, CDR2 FQNNGV. This CDR3 region has 16 residues. The V and J ends lost 5 bases and 4 bases, in that order; junction bases with no gene match: 12. The CDR3 DNA reads TGTGCCAGCAGCCCACGGACAGGGAGTGGTGGCTATGGCTACACCTTC. Translation: CASSPRTGSGGYGYTF.

This clonotype was seen ten or more times. The rearrangement uses TRBV12-3 or TRBV12-4 and TRBJ1-2, with 9 bases aligning to TRBD1. The CDR3 runs 12 residues. V lost 5 bases, J lost 6 bases, and 1 base stayed unmatched. CDR3 sequence reads: CASSRTGDGYTF. For the CDR3, the DNA is TGTGCCAGCAGTCGGACAGGGGATGGCTACACCTTC.

There are many counts of this clonotype. The chain links TRBV7-2 to TRBJ1-2; weak D call: TRBD1 (6 bases). Per the germline V gene, CDR1 is SGHTA and CDR2 is FQGNSA. Trimming removed 3 bases from V and 2 bases from J, with 10 bases in between. This CDR3 spans 14 amino acids. The CDR3 DNA reads TGTGCCAGCAGCTTGGCCGGGACAAACTATGGCTACACCTTC. As protein: CASSLAGTNYGYTF.

This clonotype was observed many times. The chain has TRBV2 and TRBJ2-1, with 8 bases identical to TRBD1. The CDR3 covers 15 residues. CDR1 and CDR2 (germline): SNHLY, FYNNEI. The ends lost 5 bases at V and 5 bases at J; junction bases unmatched: 8. CDR3 in DNA: TGTGCCAGCAGTCGCGGGACAGGAGCAAACAATGAGCAGTTCTTC. Residues: CASSRGTGANNEQFF. Supplemented by reference TRBV2 and TRBJ2-1, the full variable domain reads EPEVTQTPSHQVTQMGQEVILRCVPISNHLYFYWYRQILGQKVEFLVSFYNNEISEKSEIFDDQFSVERPDGSNFTLKIRSTKLEDSAMYFCASSRGTGANNEQFFGPGTRLTVL.

This clonotype occurred many times. The chain links TRBV7-9 to TRBJ2-7, with 8 bases matching TRBD2. V lost 5 bases and J lost 6; bases outside the gene matches: 6. Germline lookup yields CDR1 SEHNR and CDR2 FQNEAQ (reference sequence). The CDR3 has 13 amino acids. CDR3 sequence: CASSAVTSGEQYF. The CDR3, as DNA: TGTGCCAGCAGCGCTGTAACTAGCGGCGAGCAGTACTTC.

This clonotype was seen ten or more times. The chain couples TRBV27 to TRBJ1-5; no clear D gene. Germline V gives CDR1 MNHEY, CDR2 SMNVEV (reference sequence). Trimming took off 2 bases at V and 0 bases at J, with 11 bases between the two ends. CDR3 length: 16 amino acids. The CDR3 loop is CASSLEAAYSNQPQHF. The CDR3 nucleotides read TGTGCCAGCAGTTTAGAGGCAGCATATAGCAATCAGCCCCAGCATTTT.

This clonotype showed up many times. V and J are TRBV24-1 and TRBJ2-7; 10 bases line up with TRBD1. This CDR3 is 15 amino acids long. J was trimmed by 7 bases and V by 2 bases; bases with no gene match: 7. The germline V gene encodes CDR1 KGHDR and CDR2 SFDVKD. The CDR3 is CATSDWGDRGYEQYF. The CDR3 DNA is TGTGCCACCAGTGATTGGGGGGACAGGGGATATGAGCAGTACTTC.

The rearrangement links TRBV20-1 to TRBJ2-3; D unclear. CDR1 and CDR2 (germline): DFQATT, SNEGSKA (reference sequence). CDR3 length: 16 amino acids. The ends were cut back, 0 bases at V and 1 base at J, with 14 bases in the middle. The CDR3 DNA reads TGCAGTGCTAGAGATCTTGGGTATGATGGCACAGATACGCAGTATTTT. Translation: CSARDLGYDGTDTQYF.

This clonotype was observed at least ten times. The chain carries TRBV10-3 and TRBJ2-3, with 8 nucleotides matching TRBD2. After removal of 10 bases from V and 4 bases from J, the junction contained 10 bases not matched to a gene. This CDR3 is 14 amino acids long. CDR1 and CDR2 from the germline V gene are ENHRY and SYGVKD. The CDR3: CATATGGSADTQYF. CDR3 DNA sequence: TGTGCCACCGCAACGGGGGGGAGTGCAGATACGCAGTATTTT.

This clonotype was seen a handful of times. The V call is TRBV29-1, the J call TRBJ2-5; D gene unclear. This CDR3 spans 12 amino acids. Germline V lookup: CDR1 SQVTM, CDR2 ANQGSEA. The ends were cut back, 3 bases at V and 5 bases at J, with 10 bases in the middle. In DNA form, the CDR3 reads TGCAGCGTTGACTCAGGCTCGGAGACCCAGTACTTC. It translates to CSVDSGSETQYF.